This T cell receptor (beta chain) was identified during a study of cytomegalovirus exposure and HLA in healthy donors. A word on this clone: What it recognizes is unknown.

General study points: Being productive about 87% or about 30% of the time was typical of most TCR beta V segments in an earlier analysis. A later look showed TCR association rates differing by HLA locus, highest for DRB1 and lowest for HLA-C.

The germline V gene encodes CDR1 SGHDT and CDR2 YYEEEE. The V gene lost 0 bases and the J gene lost 0 bases, with 16 bases spanning the gap. CDR3 length equals 17 residues. PCR involved 60 Vbeta and 13 Jbeta primers. Repertoires were generated with immunoSEQ multiplex PCR, while TCRdb's copy carries only in-frame clones and drops some. In the table there are fewer than 250,000 clones, roughly 82% of which are singletons. The chain recombines TRBV5-6 with TRBJ2-7; tentatively, D is TRBD1 (5 bases). Sequenced sample: PBMCs. The sequence came from a middle-aged man in good health and CMV-seropositive. CDR3 protein: CASSLGVYRRDSYEQYF. CDR3 DNA: TGTGCCAGCAGCTTGGGGGTCTACAGGAGAGACTCCTACGAGCAGTACTTC.